A few counts support the clone carrying this T cell receptor (beta chain). Its target is unknown. Germline CDR1 MNHEY, CDR2 SVGAGI. CDR3 size: 16 residues. V was clipped by 0 bases and J by 11 bases, with 22 bases between them. A J-beta primer mix and a sample-barcoded 5' primer were used in a second PCR of roughly 7 to 12 cycles. Each TCR beta cDNA got a 12-nucleotide random molecular identifier. TCRdb used MiXCR to reprocess the 5' RACE reads, holding one entry per CDR3 protein. The sample carries about 640,000 distinct CDR3 sequences, roughly 30% recorded once. This entry belongs to a study of blood T cells in healthy people across ages. Study context: In model experiments, template switching was able to capture about one barcoded beta molecule for every two T cells that were present. Study-wide points: Using unsorted PBMCs precluded a conclusive naive versus antigen-experienced comparison. Both higher diversity and more naive CD4+ cells marked long-lived donors when set against aged donors.

The clonotype was recovered from a woman aged 80 or older in good health. This chain connects TRBV6-5 to TRBJ2-5; D unclear. The sequencing sample was made of blood. CDR3: CASSYSQVTTYNEQYF. In DNA, the CDR3 is TGTGCCAGCAGTTACTCCCAGGTAACAACCTACAATGAGCAGTACTTC.